This entry describes one T cell receptor (beta chain). Adults between about 18 and 89 years of age took part from 20 to 25 US areas. Exposed participants encountered a COVID-19 case during the 2 weeks preceding study entry. This entry is derived from a study of blood T cell repertoires in COVID-19. Study overall: PBMCs, B-cell-depleted T cells, or T cells were the source of the cDNA or gDNA that made up the material.

Methods used by the authors: Reference gene primer amplification yielded estimated nucleated cell counts. TCRdb keeps only in-frame clones here, not all; method: immunoSEQ multiplex PCR. V and J calls and clone size are copied from that table; D and trimming were computed from the DNA. The sample carries 430,000 or so clones, about 88% recorded once. The source of this sequence is a woman aged 18-35 years who had been exposed to COVID-19. The sequencing input was PBMCs or T cells enriched from blood (not recorded which).

In DNA form, the CDR3 reads TGTGCCAGCAGCCAAGATCGGAGAACCCAGTACTTC. Protein: CASSQDRRTQYF. This chain connects TRBV3-1 (or the pseudogene TRBV3-2) to TRBJ2-5; no firm D call. The V end was cut by 0 bases, the J end by 8 bases, with 7 bases between. From germline, CDR1 is LGHDT and CDR2 YNNKEL (reference sequence). The CDR3 has 12 residues.